This TCR beta chain was identified in a study of T cells after yellow fever vaccination. At the level of the study: Those fractions that held only low numbers of cells were prepared using the SMART-Seq v4 Ultra Low Input RNA kit. The study's findings and limits: Abundant bulk-derived clonotypes could contaminate FACS-sorted repertoires.

By 5'RACE template switching, TCR cDNA was produced, with a universal primer site and UMIs added in the process. A single record per CDR3 protein comes from TCRdb applying MiXCR to the 5' RACE reads. The sample lists some 70,000 distinct CDR3 sequences, about 6.5% occurring once. The CDR3 runs to 14 residues. V was shortened by 5 bases and J by 3 bases, with 14 bases between the two germline ends. Germline CDR1 and CDR2: MNHEY and SVGEGT. Comments on this clonotype: Its antigen is unknown.

Source: CD8+ T cells sorted from PBMCs, taken around 45 days after the first yellow fever vaccination. The chain couples TRBV6-2 or TRBV6-3 to TRBJ2-7; possible D gene TRBD1, 6 bases. The receptor's source is a man aged 18 to 30 who received the YFV17D yellow fever vaccine. CDR3 loop: CASSPQGRGYEQYF. The CDR3, as DNA: TGTGCCAGCAGTCCCCAGGGCAGGGGCTACGAGCAGTACTTC.